These T cell receptor beta chains were read from a single sample in a study of molecular identifiers for immune sequencing clone quantification. Each CDR3 protein gets one entry after TCRdb re-called the PCR reads with MiXCR. The sample yields some 680,000 distinct CDR3 sequences, roughly 25% seen once. The sample was naive CD8+ T cells from blood, with Jurkat cell RNA spiked in. The receptors shown here come from a human donor in good health. Some libraries in this study had Jurkat cell RNA spiked in. Each CDR3 is given with its conserved first and last residue. The D gene is left open where the match is weak. Rows give clone size only sometimes, using once, few, many, or a class for an expanded clone.

d_gene	v_gene	j_gene	len	abundance	CDR3nt	CDR3aa
.	TRBV29-1	TRBJ1-5	14	many	TGCAGCGTAGCGGGCCTGCTAGCCAATCAGCCCCAGCATTTT	CSVAGLLANQPQHF
.	TRBV28	TRBJ2-2	15	.	TGTGCCAGCACGGACCTCGACATGGTCCCCGGGGAGCTGTTTTTT	CASTDLDMVPGELFF
.	TRBV29-1	TRBJ2-5	13	many	TGCAGCTTCAGGGGACCGTACCAAGAGACCCAGTACTTC	CSFRGPYQETQYF
.	TRBV12-3/TRBV12-4	TRBJ1-2	17	.	TGTGCCAGCAGTTTAGACGTCGGGCACAGTCAAAACTATGGCTACACCTTC	CASSLDVGHSQNYGYTF
TRBD1	TRBV27	TRBJ2-7	14	.	TGTGCCAGCAGTTTATCAGGGACAGTTTACGAGCAGTGCTTC	CASSLSGTVYEQCF
TRBD1	TRBV7-2	TRBJ1-2	16	many	TGTGCCAGCAGCGACGCGGACAGGAGTTATAACTATGGCTACACCTTC	CASSDADRSYNYGYTF
.	TRBV11-2	TRBJ1-5	14	.	TGTGCCAGCAGCTCGGAAGGTTACAATCAGCCCCAGCATTTT	CASSSEGYNQPQHF
.	TRBV7-6	TRBJ2-3	13	many	TGTGCCAGCAGCTGGTATGGCGGGGATACGCAGTATTTT	CASSWYGGDTQYF
.	TRBV7-9	TRBJ2-7	13	many	TGTGCCAGCAGCCACCAGACCAGCTACGAGCAGTACTTC	CASSHQTSYEQYF
.	TRBV7-9	TRBJ1-1	12	many	TGTGCCAGCAGCTTAGCTCCCTCTGAAGCTTTCTTT	CASSLAPSEAFF
.	TRBV6-6	TRBJ1-1	15	.	TGTGCCAGCAGTTATTATGCCGGGTCGAACACTGAAGCTCTCTTT	CASSYYAGSNTEALF
.	TRBV6-2/TRBV6-3	TRBJ2-7	15	few	TGTGCCAGCAGTTACGCGGCTCCCCTGTCCTACGAGCAGTACTTC	CASSYAAPLSYEQYF
.	TRBV6-4	TRBJ1-6	14	.	TGTGCCAGCAGAGGCACAGGGAGTGATTCACCCCTCCACTTT	CASRGTGSDSPLHF
.	TRBV9	TRBJ2-7	15	.	TGTGCCAGCAGCGGAAACCAGCAGGGGGGACCTGAGCAGTACTTC	CASSGNQQGGPEQYF
.	TRBV4-1	TRBJ1-1	15	few	TGCGCCAGCAGCCAAGAGGGCAGCCAGAACACTGAAGCTTTCTTT	CASSQEGSQNTEAFF
TRBD1	TRBV2	TRBJ1-5	17	.	TGTGCCAGCGGCGACAGGGAAGGGGTATATAGCAATCAGCCCCAGCATTTT	CASGDREGVYSNQPQHF
.	TRBV19	TRBJ2-2	15	.	TGTGCCAGTAGTATTTGGGGGGCGAACACCGGGGAGCTGTTTTTT	CASSIWGANTGELFF
.	TRBV7-2	TRBJ2-7	12	once	TGTGCCAGCAGCCCAGTCTCCTACGAGCAGTGCTTC	CASSPVSYEQCF
.	TRBV14	TRBJ2-3	14	many	TGTGCCAGCAGCCAAGATCAGGGCTTGAATACGCAGTATTTT	CASSQDQGLNTQYF
.	TRBV5-6	TRBJ2-7	14	many	TGTGCCAGCAGTCTAGTGGGAAGCTCCTACGAGCAGTACTTC	CASSLVGSSYEQYF
.	TRBV10-3	TRBJ2-2	16	.	TGTGCCATCTCGAGTCCGGAGAACGCGAACACCGGGGAGCTGTTTTTT	CAISSPENANTGELFF
.	TRBV28	TRBJ2-7	15	.	TGTGCCAGCAGTCCAACAGGGCTCGCTGGATACGAGCAGTACTTC	CASSPTGLAGYEQYF
TRBD2	TRBV9	TRBJ2-7	20	.	TGTGCCAGCAGCATCGGAGGGAGGGGGACTAGCGGGAGGAACTCCTACGAGCAGTACTTC	CASSIGGRGTSGRNSYEQYF
TRBD1	TRBV20-1	TRBJ2-5	17	few	TGCAGTGCTAGGGTTTTCACAGGGGGCCGCGGTAGAGAGACCCAGTACTTC	CSARVFTGGRGRETQYF
.	TRBV9	TRBJ2-3	15	many	TGTGCCAGCAGCGCCGTTATAGGGGGCACAGATACGCAGTATTTT	CASSAVIGGTDTQYF
.	TRBV27	TRBJ2-4	13	many	TGTGCCAGCAGTTTTTCTGCGGAAAACATTCAGTACTTC	CASSFSAENIQYF
TRBD1	TRBV7-3	TRBJ1-1	17	many	TGTGCCAGCAGCTTACGGGGACAGGGAAAGTGGAGCACTGAAGCTTTCTTT	CASSLRGQGKWSTEAFF
.	TRBV6-5	TRBJ1-2	14	.	TGTGCCAGCAGTTACTCGCCGGGGGCGCGGGGCTACACCTTC	CASSYSPGARGYTF
TRBD1	TRBV18	TRBJ2-7	15	.	TGTGCCAGCTCCCCGACAGGGGGCGCGGGAGTCGCGCAGTACTTC	CASSPTGGAGVAQYF
TRBD2	TRBV20-1	TRBJ2-7	17	.	TGCAGTGCGAGGTCGACTAGCGGGAGGGCTTTGACCTACGAGCAGTACTTC	CSARSTSGRALTYEQYF
TRBD1	TRBV5-1	TRBJ1-5	13	many	TGCGCCAGCAGCCCTGACAGGGGTCAGCCCCAGCATTTT	CASSPDRGQPQHF
.	TRBV28	TRBJ2-5	11	many	TGTGCCAGCAGTACCTTAGAGACCCAGTACTTC	CASSTLETQYF
.	TRBV7-6	TRBJ1-1	15	many	TGTGCCAGCAGCTTAGCGGGGGTTGGGGGCACTGAAGCTTTCTTT	CASSLAGVGGTEAFF
.	TRBV7-9	TRBJ2-7	14	many	TGTGCCAGCAGCCCCCCAGGAGAGGGAAGAGAGCAGTACTTC	CASSPPGEGREQYF
TRBD2	TRBV11-2	TRBJ2-7	15	few	TGTGCCAGCAGTCAGTGGGCTAGCGGCTCCTACGAGCAGTACTTC	CASSQWASGSYEQYF
.	TRBV28	TRBJ2-5	11	many	TGTGCCAGCAGCCCCACTAAAACCCAGTACTTC	CASSPTKTQYF
TRBD2	TRBV6-5	TRBJ2-7	14	few	TGTGCCAGCAGTGAAACTAGCGGGAGCGACGAGCAGTACTTC	CASSETSGSDEQYF
TRBD1	TRBV4-1	TRBJ2-3	12	many	TGCGCCAGCAGGGGGACAGAAGATACGCAGTATTTT	CASRGTEDTQYF
.	TRBV12-3/TRBV12-4	TRBJ2-2	16	many	TGTGCCAGCAGTCCAACCGGGACATTGAGCACCGGGGAGCTGTTTTTT	CASSPTGTLSTGELFF
.	TRBV7-9	TRBJ1-1	14	few	TGTGCCAGCAGCCTAAGTCACAGGGACCCTGAAGCTTTCTTT	CASSLSHRDPEAFF
.	TRBV6-5	TRBJ1-1	13	.	TGTGCCAGCAGACTCGACGCGAACACTGAAGCTTTCTTT	CASRLDANTEAFF
.	TRBV27	TRBJ2-7	14	.	TGTGCCAGCAGTTTACTCCCAGCCTCCTACGAGCAGTACTTC	CASSLLPASYEQYF
TRBD1	TRBV2	TRBJ2-7	13	many	TGTGCCAGCATGACAGGGGGTCGATCCGAGCAGTACTTC	CASMTGGRSEQYF
TRBD2	TRBV19	TRBJ2-1	13	few	TGTGCCAGTAGTATAACGGCGGGAGACGAGCAGTTCTTC	CASSITAGDEQFF
.	TRBV4-3	TRBJ2-3	18	.	TGCGCCAGCAGCCAAGATTCGATCAGGGGAGGATCCACAGATACGCAGTATTTT	CASSQDSIRGGSTDTQYF
.	TRBV13	TRBJ1-1	12	few	TGTGCCAGCAGCTTAAATGACCGCGGAGCTTTCTTT	CASSLNDRGAFF
TRBD2	TRBV9	TRBJ2-5	16	few	TGTGCCAGCAGCGCGGGGACTAGCGGGATTCAAGAGACCCAGTACTTC	CASSAGTSGIQETQYF
.	TRBV14	TRBJ2-7	16	many	TGTGCCAGCAGCCAAGATGGACAGCAACGAGGCTACGAGCAGTACTTC	CASSQDGQQRGYEQYF
.	TRBV5-8	TRBJ1-1	16	few	TGTGCCAGCAGTAATAATGACGGTCCCAGGGACCCTGAAGCTTTCTTT	CASSNNDGPRDPEAFF
.	TRBV13	TRBJ2-4	14	many	TGTGCCAGCAGCTTAGCAGACGCCAAAAACATTCAGTACTTC	CASSLADAKNIQYF
.	TRBV12-3/TRBV12-4	TRBJ1-5	15	many	TGTGCCAGCAGTACCACGGGGGCTGGGAATCAGCCCCAGCATTTT	CASSTTGAGNQPQHF
.	TRBV4-3	TRBJ2-7	15	.	TGCGCCAGCAACCAAGCGCTAGCAGGAGGATACAAGCAATACTTC	CASNQALAGGYKQYF
.	TRBV9	TRBJ2-3	14	many	TGTGCCAGCAGCGTAGATGGTAGCACAGATACGCAGTATTTT	CASSVDGSTDTQYF
.	TRBV13	TRBJ2-2	16	many	TGTGCCAGCAGCTTAGCCCTAGCTGGGTGGACCGGGGAGCTGTTTTTT	CASSLALAGWTGELFF
.	TRBV27	TRBJ1-5	14	.	TGTGCCAGCAGTGCGAGCACAGGGTATCAGCCCCAGCATTTT	CASSASTGYQPQHF
.	TRBV20-1	TRBJ1-1	13	many	TGCAGTGCTAGAGATCAGTGGGAGACTGAAGCTTTCTTT	CSARDQWETEAFF
.	TRBV5-6	TRBJ1-5	15	.	TGTGCCAGCAGCTCCCGGGACGATAGCAATCAGCCCCAGCATTTT	CASSSRDDSNQPQHF